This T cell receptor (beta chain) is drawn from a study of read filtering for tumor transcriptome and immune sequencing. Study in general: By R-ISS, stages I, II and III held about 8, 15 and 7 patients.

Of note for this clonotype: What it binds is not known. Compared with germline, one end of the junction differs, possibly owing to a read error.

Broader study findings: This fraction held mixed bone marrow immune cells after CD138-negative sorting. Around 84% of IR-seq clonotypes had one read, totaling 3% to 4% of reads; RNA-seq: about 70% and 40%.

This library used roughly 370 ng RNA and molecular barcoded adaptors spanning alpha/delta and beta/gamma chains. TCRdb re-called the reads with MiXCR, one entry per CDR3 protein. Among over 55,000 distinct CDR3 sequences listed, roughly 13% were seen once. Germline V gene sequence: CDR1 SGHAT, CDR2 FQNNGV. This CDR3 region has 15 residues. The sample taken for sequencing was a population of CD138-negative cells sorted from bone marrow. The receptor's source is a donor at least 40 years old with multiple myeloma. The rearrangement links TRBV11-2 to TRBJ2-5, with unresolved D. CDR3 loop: CASSLVLHPQETQHF. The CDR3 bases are TGTGCCAGCAGCTTAGTCTTACACCCCCAAGAGACCCAGCACTTC.